Below are 11 T cell receptor beta chains sequenced from a single sample in a study of spatial heterogeneity in lung cancer. TCRdb re-derived calls from the 5' RACE reads in MiXCR, one entry per CDR3 protein. The repertoire consists of 5,000 or so distinct CDR3 sequences, with around 17% occurring once and the leading ten covering around 20%. Specified time point: sample taken at primary tumor resection. In each case, whole RNA from tumor, nontumor lung or frozen PBMC was sequenced unsorted. This specimen was normal lung tissue next to the tumor, taken at surgery. The receptor set was obtained from a male donor with early-stage non-small cell lung cancer.

By share, this clonotype ranks as medium-sized. This beta chain is a stray read from a library made for alpha chains; its abundance is not meaningful. The chain couples TRBV10-3 to TRBJ1-6; D is undetermined. The CDR3 has 13 residues. Germline values: CDR1 ENHRY, CDR2 SYGVKD. V was cut by 0 bases and J by 10 bases, with 7 bases left in between. CDR3 DNA sequence: TGTGCCATCAGTGAGTCGGTTCGGTCACCCCTCCACTTT. Residues: CAISESVRSPLHF.

This clonotype is labeled medium-sized. As an off-target read in a library built for alpha chains, this beta chain has a frequency of little significance. The rearrangement joins TRBV2 to TRBJ2-2; D gene uncertain. Trimming cost V 3 bases and J 3 bases, with 2 bases left between them. Germline V gene sequence: CDR1 SNHLY, CDR2 FYNNEI. The CDR3 consists of 12 residues. The chain's CDR3 is CASSDDTGELFF. DNA for the CDR3: TGTGCCAGCAGTGACGACACCGGGGAGCTGTTTTTT.

As concerns this clonotype: A read error is possible here, since a much larger clone lies one base away. Little can be read into the size of this beta chain, an off-target read in a library designed for alpha chains. V is TRBV5-1 and J is TRBJ2-5, with a tentative D call TRBD2 (7 bases). In germline, CDR1 is SGHRS, CDR2 YFSETQ. This CDR3 has 15 amino acids. The V end lost 4 bases, the J end lost 3 bases, and 16 bases lay between the germline ends. CDR3 protein: CASSRGAGAEETQYF. The CDR3 DNA reads as TGCGCCAGCAGCCGGGGGGCAGGGGCTGAAGAGACCCAGTACTTC.

This clonotype has ten or more counts. This beta chain represents an off-target read in a library built for alpha chains; its size is of limited meaning. The chain joins TRBV7-6 to TRBJ1-4, with D perhaps TRBD1 (6 bases). The CDR3 loop spans 15 amino acids. CDR1 and CDR2 (germline): SGHVS, FNYEAQ. Trimming stripped 4 bases from V and 3 bases from J, with 12 bases between. CDR3 bases: TGTGCCAGCAGCTCCCGGGACACCCCTAATGAAAAACTGTTTTTT. Protein sequence: CASSSRDTPNEKLFF.

This clonotype ranks as medium-sized. This beta chain is an off-target read within a library intended for alpha chains, so its frequency means little. This chain uses TRBV28 with TRBJ2-7; D not resolved. The CDR3 sequence is 12 residues long. V was pared by 2 bases and J by 5 bases, with 7 bases between. Germline V gives CDR1 MDHEN, CDR2 SYDVKM. The CDR3 protein is CASSLIGDEQYF. CDR3 DNA: TGTGCCAGCAGTTTAATCGGAGACGAGCAGTACTTC.

By frequency in the sample, this clonotype is medium-sized. This beta chain is an off-target read within a library intended for alpha chains, so its frequency means little. V and J are TRBV20-1 and TRBJ2-7, with 11 bases matching TRBD2. CDR3 length equals 15 residues. V trimming: 3 bases; J trimming: 5 bases; junction bases outside the gene matches: 9. The germline V gene encodes CDR1 DFQATT and CDR2 SNEGSKA (reference sequence). CDR3 region: CSASPVAGGPHEQYF. The CDR3 DNA reads as TGCAGTGCTAGTCCGGTAGCGGGAGGGCCCCACGAGCAGTACTTC.

This clonotype occurred a few times. This beta chain was picked up by a library intended for alpha chains and is off target, so its count carries little meaning. The J gene is TRBJ2-1, the V gene TRBV12-5, with 7 bases matching TRBD2. The CDR3 has 16 residues. Unmatched junction bases numbered 12, after V lost 6 bases and J lost 4 bases. The germline gives CDR1 LGHNT, CDR2 FRNRAP. For the CDR3, the DNA is TGTGCTAGTGGCGCTCACAGGCGGGAGCCGTACAATGAGCAGTTCTTC. This encodes CASGAHRREPYNEQFF.

Within the sample, this clonotype is medium-sized. The size of this beta chain means little, since it is a stray read in a library made for alpha chains. V is TRBV24-1 and J is TRBJ2-1, with 8 bases that match TRBD2. The V gene's germline CDR1 is KGHDR and CDR2 SFDVKD. The V segment lost 4 bases and the J segment 8 bases; nucleotides outside the gene matches: 12. CDR3 length: 16 residues. The CDR3 DNA is TGTGCCACCAGTGACACCGGGACTAGGACCGGCTATGAGCAGTTCTTC. It is translated as CATSDTGTRTGYEQFF.

In its sample, this clonotype is medium-sized. In a library made to pick up alpha chains, this beta chain is a stray read with a size that means little. The chain couples TRBV28 to TRBJ2-1; unclear D gene. The germline CDR1 and CDR2 sequences are MDHEN and SYDVKM. V was pared by 5 bases and J by 8 bases, with 10 bases between. This CDR3 region has 12 residues. The CDR3 region is CASSPRRYEQFF. CDR3 nucleotide sequence: TGTGCCAGCAGTCCTCGACGGTATGAGCAGTTCTTC.

This clonotype is categorized as medium-sized. This beta chain is an unintended read in a library built for alpha chains; its size means little. This chain links TRBV6-5 with TRBJ1-2; TRBD1 might be the D (6 bases). The ends were cut back, 8 bases at V and 8 bases at J, with 12 bases in the middle. CDR1 and CDR2 from the germline V gene are MNHEY and SVGAGI. The CDR3 has 11 amino acids. This CDR3 is CASSGASGYTF. Here the CDR3 DNA reads TGTGCCAGCTCAGGGGCTAGCGGCTACACCTTC.

A remark on this clonotype: The library was prepared for alpha chains; this beta chain is a stray read, so its frequency means little. This rearrangement joins TRBV20-1 to TRBJ2-5; D is possibly TRBD1 or TRBD2 (6 bases each). Germline V gene data show CDR1 as DFQATT and CDR2 as SNEGSKA (reference sequence). The CDR3 has 15 residues. Deletions cut 8 bases from V and 5 bases from J, with 24 bases between. The CDR3 loop reads CSPGEGGPTGETQYF. CDR3 DNA sequence: TGCAGTCCCGGCGAGGGGGGCCCCACGGGGGAGACCCAGTACTTC.